This note documents a single T cell receptor (beta chain) sequence. The antigen is undetermined. PCR was performed using 60 Vbeta and 13 Jbeta primers. Measured with immunoSEQ multiplex PCR; TCRdb has only the in-frame clones, and not every one. In the table there are 180,000 or so clones, around 83% of which are singletons. This record belongs to a study of cytomegalovirus exposure and HLA in healthy donors. Whole-study context: About 85 million unique TCRs from HLA-typed donors were held in an early release of data. Overall study results and limits: Common viral pathogens (according to a later analysis) appeared linked to several of the most significant clusters. Later analysis identified a missense DCLRE1C variant that was linked to TCR beta V- and J-gene trimming.

V lost 7 bases to trimming and J lost 0 bases; unmatched junction nucleotides: 10. Germline V gene lookup returns CDR1 MDHEN and CDR2 SYDVKM. The CDR3 runs 17 residues. The receptor was derived from a woman in her forties or fifties in good health and CMV-seropositive. The chain carries TRBV28 and TRBJ2-1, with 9 bases matching TRBD2. Sequenced: PBMCs. DNA for the CDR3: TGTGCCAGCATGGGGTCTAGCGGGGTTCCCTCCTACAATGAGCAGTTCTTC. It translates to CASMGSSGVPSYNEQFF.